This is a list of T cell receptor beta chains from one sample in a study of technical replicates of blood from several donors. TCRdb keeps only in-frame clones here, not all; method: immunoSEQ multiplex PCR. The sample has about 63,000 clones; more than 85% are singletons. Specimen: PBMCs. Every receptor here comes from a human donor in good health. Some clones in this sample may be carry-over from other donors' samples. Each CDR3 is given with its conserved first and last residue. The D gene is left open where the match is weak. Clone size, where shown, is once, few, many, or a class for clones that have expanded.

j_call,v_call,d_call,clone_size,cdr3_aa,cdr3_nt
TRBJ2-3,TRBV5-1,.,.,CASSSSVTEQNTQYF,TGCGCCAGCAGTTCGTCTGTGACAGAACAGAATACGCAGTATTTT
TRBJ2-7,TRBV6-5,.,.,CASSETGRYF,TGTGCCAGCAGCGAGACAGGTAGGTACTTC
TRBJ1-5,TRBV5-8,.,.,CASSPRTVGEPQHF,TGTGCCAGCAGCCCGAGAACCGTCGGAGAGCCCCAGCATTTT
TRBJ2-1,TRBV27,TRBD2,.,CASSLMASGSLEFF,TGTGCCAGCAGTTTAATGGCTAGCGGGAGTTTGGAGTTCTTC
TRBJ2-7,TRBV9,TRBD2,.,CASSDGTSYEQYF,TGTGCCAGCAGCGACGGGACTAGTTACGAGCAGTACTTC
TRBJ2-3,TRBV25-1,.,once,CASSEAGTDTQYF,TGTGCCAGCAGTGAAGCGGGGACAGATACGCAGTATTTT
TRBJ2-7,TRBV11-2,.,.,CASSLPGSYEQYF,TGTGCCAGCAGCTTACCGGGCTCCTACGAGCAGTACTTC
TRBJ1-5,TRBV19,.,.,CASSLNRVNQPQHF,TGTGCCAGTAGTTTAAACAGGGTTAATCAGCCCCAGCATTTT
TRBJ1-3,TRBV4-3,.,.,CASSQDSSSGNTIYF,TGCGCCAGCAGCCAAGATTCCAGCTCTGGAAACACCATATATTTT
TRBJ2-7,TRBV30,TRBD1,.,CAWGTGQGHEQYF,TGTGCCTGGGGTACTGGACAGGGTCACGAGCAGTACTTC
TRBJ1-1,TRBV7-9,TRBD1,.,CASSIKTGVIGNTEAFF,TGTGCCAGCAGCATAAAGACAGGGGTCATCGGGAACACTGAAGCTTTCTTT
TRBJ2-7,TRBV7-2,TRBD1,once,CASSLTGGASAEQYF,TGTGCCAGCAGCTTGACAGGGGGCGCATCGGCCGAGCAGTACTTC
TRBJ2-3,TRBV10-3,TRBD2,.,CAISESGLGTDTQYF,TGTGCCATCAGTGAGTCCGGACTAGGGACAGATACGCAGTATTTT